Each of the 25 T cell receptor beta chains below was sequenced from the same sample in a study of identical twins. TCRdb reprocessed the 5' RACE reads with MiXCR, giving one entry per CDR3 protein. In the table there are about 530,000 distinct CDR3 sequences, about 15% of which are singletons. The same specimen was also included in a second study, on yellow fever vaccine responses in identical twins.

The sample taken for sequencing was CD4+ T cells sorted from blood. The receptor set was obtained from a woman aged 18-30 years in good health.

This clonotype was seen only a few times. The rearrangement links TRBV10-3 to TRBJ2-1, with D tentatively TRBD1 (5 bases). The CDR3 spans 14 residues. Germline V gene sequence: CDR1 ENHRY, CDR2 SYGVKD. V lost 3 bases and J lost 7, with 13 bases in between. The CDR3 nucleotides read TGTGCCATCAGTGATACAGGCCATAGAAATGAGCAGTTCTTC. Protein: CAISDTGHRNEQFF.

Only a few counts were recorded for this clonotype. DNA for the CDR3: TGCGCCAGCAGCCCCGGTTCGGCAGGACGGTTTCAAGAGACCCAGTACTTC. It yields the protein CASSPGSAGRFQETQYF. The chain uses TRBV5-1 and TRBJ2-5; D remains ambiguous. V lost 4 bases to trimming and J lost 2 bases, with 21 bases between them. Germline-derived CDR1 and CDR2 are SGHRS and YFSETQ. This CDR3 region has 17 residues.

The chain couples TRBV20-1 to TRBJ2-5; TRBD2 matches 16 bases. The CDR3 covers 19 residues. Trimming at V came to 5 bases and at J to 4 bases, leaving 16 bases not matched to a gene. Germline V lookup: CDR1 DFQATT, CDR2 SNEGSKA (reference sequence). CDR3 loop: CSAARSPGTSGGVGETQYF. CDR3 nucleotides: TGCAGTGCTGCCAGGAGCCCCGGGACTAGCGGGGGGGTGGGAGAGACCCAGTACTTC.

There are a few counts of this clonotype. The CDR3 sequence: CASSDGTVTDTQYF. CDR3 DNA sequence: TGCGCCAGCAGCGACGGGACAGTCACAGATACGCAGTATTTT. The V and J genes are TRBV5-1 and TRBJ2-3, with 7 bases lining up with TRBD1. The CDR3 is 14 residues long. Losses at the gene ends were 4 bases for V and 2 bases for J; bases not matched to a gene: 4. CDR1 and CDR2 from the germline V gene are SGHRS and YFSETQ.

This sequence joins TRBV5-1 and TRBJ2-7; D may be TRBD1 (7 bases). Germline loops: CDR1 SGHRS, CDR2 YFSETQ. V gave up 4 bases and J gave up 1 base, with 15 bases separating them. CDR3 length equals 15 residues. This CDR3 reads CASSPGGGQSYEQYF. As DNA, the CDR3 is TGCGCCAGCAGCCCCGGAGGGGGCCAATCCTACGAGCAGTACTTC.

In this sample, this clonotype turned up a few times. As DNA, the CDR3 is TGTGCCAGCAGTACCCCCGGGGCTGGCTACACCTTC. It specifies CASSTPGAGYTF. The chain couples TRBV12-3 or TRBV12-4 to TRBJ1-2; D possibly corresponds to TRBD1 (5 bases). V was shortened by 5 bases and J by 7 bases, with 11 bases between the two germline ends. This CDR3 is 12 amino acids long.

The chain recombines TRBV7-2 with TRBJ2-5; maybe TRBD2 (6 bases). V was clipped by 1 base and J by 5 bases, with 11 bases between them. This CDR3 is 14 amino acids long. Germline-derived CDR1 and CDR2 are SGHTA and FQGNSA. This CDR3 reads CASSLERAGETQYF. The CDR3 DNA reads TGTGCCAGCAGCTTAGAGAGGGCGGGGGAGACCCAGTACTTC.

This clonotype came up a few times. The rearrangement uses TRBV2 and TRBJ2-1; TRBD2 matches 7 bases. There are 18 residues in the CDR3. J was trimmed by 4 bases and V by 3 bases; bases with no gene match: 15. Germline-derived CDR1 and CDR2 are SNHLY and FYNNEI. This chain's CDR3 is CASSEWVTAGDPYNEQFF. In nucleotides, the CDR3 is TGTGCCAGCAGTGAGTGGGTGACGGCGGGGGACCCTTACAATGAGCAGTTCTTC.

V and J are TRBV28 and TRBJ1-2, with TRBD1 matching 11 bases. V shed 8 bases and J 3 bases; nucleotides not matched to a gene: 8. The CDR3 sequence is 15 residues long. The germline gives CDR1 MDHEN, CDR2 SYDVKM. The CDR3 region is CASQPTGQGDYGYTF. The CDR3 bases are TGTGCCAGCCAGCCTACGGGACAGGGGGACTATGGCTACACCTTC.

The chain combines TRBV7-8 with TRBJ2-1, with 13 bases lining up with TRBD2. This CDR3 contains 16 residues. Per the germline V gene, CDR1 is SGHVS and CDR2 is FQNEAQ. The V segment lost 6 bases and the J segment 4 bases; nucleotides outside the gene matches: 6. CDR3 bases: TGTGCCAGCAGAGCAGGGACTAGCGGGGCATACAATGAGCAGTTCTTC. Translating gives CASRAGTSGAYNEQFF.

V is TRBV7-2 and J is TRBJ2-1, with 9 nucleotides matching TRBD2. V was pared by 5 bases and J by 4 bases, with 9 bases of the junction left unmatched. The CDR3 length is 16 residues. CDR1 is SGHTA, CDR2 FQGNSA, per germline. CDR3 in DNA: TGTGCCAGCAGCCCCCGTAGCGGGAGCTTGTACAATGAGCAGTTCTTC. It codes for CASSPRSGSLYNEQFF.

This clonotype was counted ten times or more. This chain connects TRBV10-2 to TRBJ2-3; no clear D. Germline CDR1 WSHSY, CDR2 SAAADI. V lost 0 bases and J lost 10, with 8 bases in between. The CDR3 covers 12 residues. CDR3: CASSESIFPQYF. CDR3 in DNA: TGCGCCAGCAGTGAGTCGATATTTCCGCAGTATTTT.

The V gene is TRBV29-1, the J gene TRBJ1-2, with D unclear. Germline V gene lookup returns CDR1 SQVTM and CDR2 ANQGSEA. The length of the CDR3 is 12 residues. Trimming removed 5 bases from V and 0 bases from J, with 7 bases in between. For the CDR3, the DNA is TGCAGCGTTTGGGGAGCTAACTATGGCTACACCTTC. Protein product: CSVWGANYGYTF. The variable domain in full, completed from reference TRBV29-1 and TRBJ1-2, reads SAVISQKPSRDICQRGTSLTIQCQVDSQVTMMFWYRQQPGQSLTLIATANQGSEATYESGFVIDKFPISRPNLTFSTLTVSNMSPEDSSIYLCSVWGANYGYTFGSGTRLTVV.

There are a few counts of this clonotype. The genes are TRBV6-5 and TRBJ1-1; D call uncertain. Trimming took 3 bases from V and 1 from J, leaving 9 bases between them. Germline CDR1 MNHEY, CDR2 SVGAGI. The CDR3 totals 14 residues. CDR3 protein: CASSYARRNTEAFF. The CDR3 bases are TGTGCCAGCAGTTATGCTAGGAGGAACACTGAAGCTTTCTTT.

The V and J genes are TRBV28 and TRBJ2-5; 8 positions agree with TRBD1. Germline V gene data show CDR1 as MDHEN and CDR2 as SYDVKM. J gave up 4 bases and V 5 bases, and 18 bases lay outside the gene matches. The CDR3 is 18 amino acids. This CDR3 is CASSPFPNLGQGGETQYF. Written as DNA, the CDR3 is TGTGCCAGCAGTCCTTTCCCCAACCTCGGACAGGGAGGAGAGACCCAGTACTTC. The entire variable domain, with the rest obtained from reference TRBV28 and TRBJ2-5, is as follows: DVKVTQSSRYLVKRTGEKVFLECVQDMDHENMFWYRQDPGLGLRLIYFSYDVKMKEKGDIPEGYSVSREKKERFSLILESASTNQTSMYLCASSPFPNLGQGGETQYFGPGTRLLVL.

The rearrangement joins TRBV5-5 to TRBJ2-1; tentatively, D is TRBD2 (5 bases). Trimming removed 4 bases at V and 1 base at J, with 12 bases between. The V gene's germline CDR1 is SGHKS and CDR2 YYEKEE (reference sequence). This CDR3 is 15 amino acids long. CDR3 sequence reads: CASSPVRGSYNEQFF. In DNA form, the CDR3 reads TGTGCCAGCAGCCCGGTACGGGGTTCCTACAATGAGCAGTTCTTC.

This clonotype has more than one count but fewer than ten. CDR3: CASSQTTGLDGYTF. The CDR3 DNA is TGCGCCAGCAGCCAAACAACAGGGTTGGATGGCTACACCTTC. V gene TRBV4-1 combines with J gene TRBJ1-2, with D perhaps TRBD1 (6 bases). This CDR3 spans 14 amino acids. Deletions cut 2 bases from V and 6 bases from J, with 13 bases between. Germline CDR1 MGHRA, CDR2 YSYEKL.

This sequence joins TRBV2 and TRBJ2-1, with 7 bases aligning to TRBD1. V gave up 6 bases and J gave up 8 bases; unmatched junction bases: 7. The length of the CDR3 is 13 residues. The germline V gene has CDR1 SNHLY and CDR2 FYNNEI. DNA for the CDR3: TGTGCCAGCAGGACAGGGTTTTTGGATGAGCAGTTCTTC. Translated: CASRTGFLDEQFF.

There are many counts of this clonotype. This sequence joins TRBV2 and TRBJ2-2; the match to TRBD1 covers 9 bases. The CDR3 runs to 14 residues. The V segment lost 6 bases and the J segment 6 bases; nucleotides outside the gene matches: 5. Germline V lookup: CDR1 SNHLY, CDR2 FYNNEI. CDR3 nucleotides: TGTGCCAGCAGGGAAAGACAGGGGGCCGGGGAGCTGTTTTTT. This translates into CASRERQGAGELFF.

V is TRBV20-1 and J is TRBJ2-5, with 10 bases that match TRBD1. V shed 5 bases and J 2 bases; nucleotides not matched to a gene: 8. Germline V gene lookup returns CDR1 DFQATT and CDR2 SNEGSKA (reference sequence). The CDR3 sequence is 15 residues long. DNA of the CDR3: TGCAGTGCTGGGGGGACAGGGGCATTTCAAGAGACCCAGTACTTC. As protein: CSAGGTGAFQETQYF.

This clonotype was observed a handful of times. The gene calls are TRBV5-5 and TRBJ1-5, with a tentative D call TRBD1 (5 bases). Germline V gives CDR1 SGHKS, CDR2 YYEKEE (reference sequence). V lost 4 bases to trimming and J lost 9 bases, with 20 bases between them. The CDR3 spans 15 residues. The CDR3 loop is CASSPQLVAGGPQHF. DNA of the CDR3: TGTGCCAGCAGCCCCCAGCTGGTAGCCGGGGGGCCCCAGCATTTT.

This clonotype has just a few counts. The V gene is TRBV20-1, the J gene TRBJ2-1; the D gene could be TRBD1 or TRBD2 (5 bases each). This CDR3 spans 13 amino acids. CDR1 and CDR2 from the germline V gene are DFQATT and SNEGSKA (reference sequence). The CDR3 reads CSARGGSYNEQFF. For the CDR3, the DNA is TGCAGCGCCCGGGGCGGATCCTACAATGAGCAGTTCTTC.

This chain links TRBV20-1 with TRBJ2-1; tentatively, D is TRBD2 (5 bases). This CDR3 has 14 residues. Germline V gene data show CDR1 as DFQATT and CDR2 as SNEGSKA (reference sequence). The V end was cut by 8 bases, the J end by 2 bases, with 16 bases between. This CDR3 reads CSPLEADTYNEQFF. For the CDR3, the DNA is TGCAGTCCGCTAGAAGCGGATACCTACAATGAGCAGTTCTTC.

The sample holds many counts of this clonotype. The rearrangement uses TRBV5-1 and TRBJ2-7; a possible D gene is TRBD2 (5 bases). Germline assignment: CDR1 SGHRS and CDR2 YFSETQ. This CDR3 region has 13 residues. The DNA for the CDR3 is TGTGCCAGCAGTTTAGGAGGAAACTACGAGCAGTACGTC. Protein: CASSLGGNYEQYV.

This chain joins TRBV5-5 and TRBJ2-2, with D perhaps TRBD2 (6 bases). The CDR3 is made up of 16 amino acids. Germline-derived CDR1 and CDR2 are SGHKS and YYEKEE (reference sequence). V was cut by 3 bases and J by 3 bases, with 15 bases left in between. CDR3 sequence (DNA): TGTGCCAGCAGCTCCCCTTCCGGGGGACACACCGGGGAGCTGTTTTTT. Amino acid sequence: CASSSPSGGHTGELFF.